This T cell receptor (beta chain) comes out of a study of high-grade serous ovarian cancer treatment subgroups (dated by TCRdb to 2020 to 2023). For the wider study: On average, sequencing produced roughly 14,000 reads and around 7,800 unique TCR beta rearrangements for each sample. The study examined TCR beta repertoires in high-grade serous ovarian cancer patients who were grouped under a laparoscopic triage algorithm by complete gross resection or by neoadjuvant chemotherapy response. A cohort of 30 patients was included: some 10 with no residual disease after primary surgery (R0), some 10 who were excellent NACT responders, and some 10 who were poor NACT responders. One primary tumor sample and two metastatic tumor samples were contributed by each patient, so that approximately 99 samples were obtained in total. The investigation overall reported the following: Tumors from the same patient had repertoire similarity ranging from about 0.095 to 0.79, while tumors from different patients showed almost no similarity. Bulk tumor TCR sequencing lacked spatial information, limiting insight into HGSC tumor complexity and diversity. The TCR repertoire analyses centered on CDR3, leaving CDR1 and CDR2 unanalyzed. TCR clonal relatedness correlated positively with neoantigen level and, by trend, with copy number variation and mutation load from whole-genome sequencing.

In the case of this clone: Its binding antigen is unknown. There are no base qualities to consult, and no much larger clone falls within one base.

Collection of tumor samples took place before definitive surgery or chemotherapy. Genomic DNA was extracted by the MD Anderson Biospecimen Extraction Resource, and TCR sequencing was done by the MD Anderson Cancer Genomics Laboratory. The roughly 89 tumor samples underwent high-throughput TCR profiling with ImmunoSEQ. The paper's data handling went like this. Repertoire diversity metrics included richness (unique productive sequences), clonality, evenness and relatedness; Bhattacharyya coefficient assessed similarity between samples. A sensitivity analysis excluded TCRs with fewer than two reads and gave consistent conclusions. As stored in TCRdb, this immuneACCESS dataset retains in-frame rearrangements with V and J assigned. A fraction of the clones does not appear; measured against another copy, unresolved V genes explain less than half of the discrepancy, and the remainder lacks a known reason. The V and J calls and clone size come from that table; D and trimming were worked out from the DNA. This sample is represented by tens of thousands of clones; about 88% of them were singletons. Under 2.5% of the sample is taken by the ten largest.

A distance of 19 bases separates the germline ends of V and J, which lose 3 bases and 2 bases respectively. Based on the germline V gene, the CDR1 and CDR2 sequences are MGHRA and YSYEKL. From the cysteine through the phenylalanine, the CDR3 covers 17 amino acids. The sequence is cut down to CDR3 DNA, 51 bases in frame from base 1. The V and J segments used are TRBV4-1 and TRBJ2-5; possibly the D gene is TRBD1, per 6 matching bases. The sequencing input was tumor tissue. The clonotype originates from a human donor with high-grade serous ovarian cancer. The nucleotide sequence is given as TGCGCCAGCAGCCAGACGAGAAAGACAGGTGTTCAAGAGACCCAGTACTTC. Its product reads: CASSQTRKTGVQETQYF.